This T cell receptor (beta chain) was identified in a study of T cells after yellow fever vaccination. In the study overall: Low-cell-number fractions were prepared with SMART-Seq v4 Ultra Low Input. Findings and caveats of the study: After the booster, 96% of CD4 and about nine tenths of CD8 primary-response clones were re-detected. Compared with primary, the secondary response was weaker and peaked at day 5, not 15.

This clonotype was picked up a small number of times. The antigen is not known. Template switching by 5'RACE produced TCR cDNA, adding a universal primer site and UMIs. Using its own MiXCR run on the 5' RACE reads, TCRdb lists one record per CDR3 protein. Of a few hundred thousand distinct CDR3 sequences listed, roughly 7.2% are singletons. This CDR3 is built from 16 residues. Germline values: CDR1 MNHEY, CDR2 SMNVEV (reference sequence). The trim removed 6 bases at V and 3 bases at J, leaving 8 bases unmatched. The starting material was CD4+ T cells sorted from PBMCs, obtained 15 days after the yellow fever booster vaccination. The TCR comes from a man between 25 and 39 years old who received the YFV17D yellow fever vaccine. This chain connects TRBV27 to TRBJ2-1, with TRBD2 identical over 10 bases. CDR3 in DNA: TGTGCCAGCAGAGAGATAGCGGGAGGACTCTACAATGAGCAGTTCTTC. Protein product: CASREIAGGLYNEQFF.